The 24 T cell receptor beta chains below were found in one sample sequenced in a study of T-cell memory formation after mild COVID-19. TCRdb ran MiXCR on the 5' RACE reads and lists one entry per CDR3 protein. The sample holds fewer than 250,000 distinct CDR3 sequences, around 27% seen once. The material sequenced was PBMCs or a T cell subset sorted from them (not recorded which). These receptors were collected from an adult woman who had mild COVID-19 (a few samples of this study predate the infection). Cell type and time point are not known.

This clonotype was seen once. CDR3 coding DNA: TGCGCCAGCAGCCCCGTAGCGGGGAGCTCCTACAATGAGCAGTTCTTC. This encodes CASSPVAGSSYNEQFF. V is TRBV4-1 and J is TRBJ2-1; 8 bases are shared with TRBD2. CDR3 size: 16 residues. Per germline, CDR1 MGHRA and CDR2 YSYEKL. The trim removed 4 bases at V and 0 bases at J, leaving 5 bases unmatched.

V usage is TRBV10-3 and J usage is TRBJ2-1; D is uncertain. Germline values: CDR1 ENHRY, CDR2 SYGVKD. The CDR3 runs to 15 residues. V was clipped by 3 bases and J by 3 bases, with 12 bases between them. CDR3 sequence reads: CAISDIAVFYNEQFF. The CDR3 nucleotides are TGTGCCATCAGTGACATAGCTGTCTTCTACAATGAGCAGTTCTTC.

The chain joins TRBV20-1 to TRBJ1-1; a possible D gene is TRBD1 (6 bases). Germline loops: CDR1 DFQATT, CDR2 SNEGSKA (reference sequence). This CDR3 is 13 amino acids long. V lost 5 bases to trimming and J lost 0 bases, with 10 bases between them. As DNA, the CDR3 is TGCAGTGCTGAACAGGGATTGAACACTGAAGCTTTCTTT. This codes for CSAEQGLNTEAFF.

The CDR3 coding sequence is TGTGCCAGCAGTGACGACGACAGAGCTCCCTACAATGAGCAGTTCTTC. This encodes CASSDDDRAPYNEQFF. The chain is built from TRBV6-4 and TRBJ2-1; tentatively, D is TRBD1 (5 bases). This CDR3 is 16 amino acids long. V dropped 2 bases and J dropped 2 bases, with 13 bases sitting between them. CDR1 and CDR2 (germline): MRHNA, SNTAGT.

The rearrangement links TRBV5-4 to TRBJ2-7, with D tentatively TRBD1 or TRBD2 (5 bases each). V was cut by 2 bases and J by 5 bases, with 8 bases left in between. The germline gives CDR1 SGHNT, CDR2 YYREEE (reference sequence). The CDR3 is 12 amino acids. The CDR3 is CASSFGAHEQYF. CDR3 bases: TGTGCCAGCAGCTTCGGGGCCCACGAGCAGTACTTC. Full variable domain (outside the CDR3, taken from reference TRBV5-4 and TRBJ2-7): ETGVTQSPTHLIKTRGQQVTLRCSSQSGHNTVSWYQQALGQGPQFIFQYYREEENGRGNFPPRFSGLQFPNYSSELNVNALELDDSALYLCASSFGAHEQYFGPGTRLTVT.

The chain uses TRBV19 and TRBJ2-7, with no clear D. Per germline, CDR1 LNHDA and CDR2 SQIVND (reference sequence). This CDR3 region has 14 residues. Trimming took off 6 bases at V and 3 bases at J, with 15 bases between the two ends. For the CDR3, the DNA is TGTGCCAGTAGCCACGGCAGCATACTCTACGAGCAGTACTTC. Translating it yields CASSHGSILYEQYF.

The chain employs TRBV5-1 and TRBJ2-3; D perhaps matches TRBD1 (6 bases). V was pared by 0 bases and J by 6 bases, with 11 bases between. CDR1 SGHRS and CDR2 YFSETQ come from the germline V gene. The CDR3 is made up of 14 amino acids. CDR3 DNA sequence: TGCGCCAGCAGCTTGGTCGCCACAGGGGATACGCAGTATTTT. Translated: CASSLVATGDTQYF. Complete variable domain (other parts from reference TRBV5-1 and TRBJ2-3): KAGVTQTPRYLIKTRGQQVTLSCSPISGHRSVSWYQQTPGQGLQFLFEYFSETQRNKGNFPGRFSGRQFSNSRSEMNVSTLELGDSALYLCASSLVATGDTQYFGPGTRLTVL.

Concerning this clonotype itself: The germline gene is not matched at one end of the junction; a read error may be the cause. The chain carries TRBV6-5 and TRBJ2-3; possibly TRBD1 for D (7 bases). Germline CDR1 and CDR2: MNHEY and SVGAGI. The CDR3 spans 11 residues. The CDR3 DNA is TGTGCCTGCAGGGGGGCAGATACGCAGTATTTT. Its protein is CACRGADTQYF.

The chain has TRBV30 and TRBJ2-1; perhaps TRBD2 as D (6 bases). This CDR3 contains 14 residues. In germline, CDR1 is GTSNPN, CDR2 SVGIG (reference sequence). The germline V and J ends were trimmed by 1 base and 8 bases, with 15 bases remaining between them. For the CDR3, the DNA is TGTGCCTGGAGTGCAGGTCGGGAGATCGATGAGCAGTTCTTC. Its protein product is CAWSAGREIDEQFF. The full variable domain, rest sourced from reference TRBV30 and TRBJ2-1, is SQTIHQWPATLVQPVGSPLSLECTVEGTSNPNLYWYRQAAGRGLQLLFYSVGIGQISSEVPQNLSASRPQDRQFILSSKKLLLSDSGFYLCAWSAGREIDEQFFGPGTRLTVL.

This clonotype has a handful of counts. The V gene is TRBV11-2, the J gene TRBJ2-1; possibly TRBD2 for D (6 bases). The germline V gene has CDR1 SGHAT and CDR2 FQNNGV. V lost 1 base to trimming and J lost 0 bases, with 10 bases between them. This CDR3 is 16 amino acids long. CDR3 amino acids: CASSLAGGSSYNEQFF. The DNA of the CDR3 is TGTGCCAGCAGCTTAGCAGGAGGGAGCTCCTACAATGAGCAGTTCTTC.

This sequence joins TRBV18 and TRBJ2-1, with 13 bases fitting TRBD2. Trimming at V came to 2 bases and at J to 4 bases, leaving 2 bases not matched to a gene. This CDR3 comprises 16 residues. The germline V gene encodes CDR1 KGHSH and CDR2 LQKENI. CDR3 loop: CASSPMTSGGYNEQFF. CDR3 coding DNA: TGTGCCAGCTCACCAATGACTAGCGGGGGGTACAATGAGCAGTTCTTC.

This clonotype was counted only a few times. The genes are TRBV24-1 and TRBJ2-2, with D uncertain. The V gene's germline CDR1 is KGHDR and CDR2 SFDVKD. The CDR3 totals 15 residues. The ends were cut back, 2 bases at V and 2 bases at J, with 8 bases in the middle. CDR3 in amino acids: CATSDSQFNTGELFF. For the CDR3, the DNA is TGTGCCACCAGTGATTCCCAATTCAACACCGGGGAGCTGTTTTTT.

This clonotype was seen a few times. The genes are TRBV29-1 and TRBJ2-3; D is perhaps TRBD2 (6 bases). The CDR3 consists of 16 residues. The V end was cut by 4 bases, the J end by 0 bases, with 17 bases between. Germline V gene sequence: CDR1 SQVTM, CDR2 ANQGSEA. The CDR3 reads CSVVGTDISSTDTQYF. Here the CDR3 DNA reads TGCAGCGTTGTAGGGACTGATATCTCTAGCACAGATACGCAGTATTTT.

This clonotype was detected only a few times. The rearrangement joins TRBV7-9 to TRBJ2-5; 11 nucleotides align to TRBD2. The V segment lost 4 bases and the J segment 5 bases; nucleotides outside the gene matches: 12. Germline CDR1 and CDR2: SEHNR and FQNEAQ (reference sequence). This CDR3 spans 17 amino acids. CDR3 protein: CASSSGLAGGPRETQYF. The CDR3 nucleotides read TGTGCCAGCAGCTCAGGATTAGCGGGAGGGCCGAGGGAGACCCAGTACTTC. Complete variable domain (other parts from reference TRBV7-9 and TRBJ2-5): DTGVSQNPRHKITKRGQNVTFRCDPISEHNRLYWYRQTLGQGPEFLTYFQNEAQLEKSRLLSDRFSAERPKGSFSTLEIQRTEQGDSAMYLCASSSGLAGGPRETQYFGPGTRLLVL.

The chain uses TRBV5-6 and TRBJ2-5; the D gene is possibly TRBD1 (5 bases). CDR1 is SGHDT, CDR2 YYEEEE, per germline. CDR3 size: 17 residues. V dropped 0 bases and J dropped 3 bases, with 18 bases sitting between them. CDR3 sequence reads: CASSLESGPRSEETQYF. CDR3 DNA sequence: TGTGCCAGCAGCTTGGAGTCAGGGCCGCGATCAGAAGAGACCCAGTACTTC.

The rearrangement joins TRBV7-9 to TRBJ2-5; D uncertain. This CDR3 comprises 15 residues. CDR1 is SEHNR and CDR2 is FQNEAQ in the germline V gene (reference sequence). V was trimmed by 5 bases and J by 5 bases, leaving 18 bases between them. The CDR3 region is CASSVIKVGHETQYF. DNA for the CDR3: TGTGCCAGCAGCGTGATTAAAGTAGGGCACGAGACCCAGTACTTC.

A single count supports this clonotype. The V call is TRBV7-6, the J call TRBJ2-1; 8 nucleotides line up with TRBD1. The CDR3 runs to 16 residues. Losses at the gene ends were 1 base for V and 6 bases for J; bases not matched to a gene: 8. The germline V gene encodes CDR1 SGHVS and CDR2 FNYEAQ. CDR3 amino acids: CASSLGSRGRGNEQFF. Written as DNA, the CDR3 is TGTGCCAGCAGCTTAGGGTCCAGGGGGCGGGGCAATGAGCAGTTCTTC.

The V gene is TRBV20-1, the J gene TRBJ2-3; D gene ambiguous. Looked up from germline, CDR1 is DFQATT and CDR2 is SNEGSKA (reference sequence). Trimming cost V 1 base and J 1 base, with 9 bases left between them. This CDR3 region has 14 residues. The CDR3 bases are TGCAGTGCTAGAGGTCCGTTTGGCACAGATACGCAGTATTTT. Translation: CSARGPFGTDTQYF.

The sample holds a few counts of this clonotype. CDR3 amino acids: CASSLEGQGNQPQHF. The CDR3 DNA sequence: TGCGCCAGCAGCTTGGAGGGACAAGGGAATCAGCCCCAGCATTTT. The chain carries TRBV5-1 and TRBJ1-5; perhaps TRBD1 as D (6 bases). CDR3 length: 15 residues. V was pared by 0 bases and J by 4 bases, with 11 bases between. Germline assignment: CDR1 SGHRS and CDR2 YFSETQ. Full variable domain (missing parts from reference TRBV5-1 and TRBJ1-5): KAGVTQTPRYLIKTRGQQVTLSCSPISGHRSVSWYQQTPGQGLQFLFEYFSETQRNKGNFPGRFSGRQFSNSRSEMNVSTLELGDSALYLCASSLEGQGNQPQHFGDGTRLSIL.

There are a few counts of this clonotype. This chain joins TRBV5-6 and TRBJ2-1; the D gene is possibly TRBD2 (5 bases). The V and J ends lost 2 bases and 5 bases respectively, with 11 bases between them. Germline loops: CDR1 SGHDT, CDR2 YYEEEE. The length of the CDR3 is 14 residues. Here the CDR3 reads CASSLGLANNEQFF. The CDR3 region has the DNA TGTGCCAGCAGCTTAGGCCTAGCAAACAATGAGCAGTTCTTC.

The chain's CDR3 is CASRGIGVEQYF. The CDR3 bases are TGTGCCAGCAGAGGGATAGGGGTCGAGCAGTACTTC. J is TRBJ2-7 and V is TRBV6-1, with D possibly matching TRBD1 (5 bases). V was pared by 6 bases and J by 6 bases, with 12 bases between. CDR3 size: 12 residues. Germline CDR1 is MNHNS and CDR2 is SASEGT.

This clonotype was found a few times. J is TRBJ2-7 and V is TRBV7-9; 8 bases are a match to TRBD1. Germline V gene lookup returns CDR1 SEHNR and CDR2 FQNEAQ (reference sequence). The CDR3 runs 15 residues. The V gene end was trimmed by 1 base and the J gene end by 5 bases; junction bases not matched to a gene: 7. CDR3 DNA: TGTGCCAGCAGCTTAGTACAGGGGGTGTCGAACGAGCAGTACTTC. Translating gives CASSLVQGVSNEQYF.

The chain is built from TRBV5-5 and TRBJ2-5; the match to TRBD1 covers 8 bases. Germline assignment: CDR1 SGHKS and CDR2 YYEKEE (reference sequence). V shed 2 bases and J 2 bases; nucleotides not matched to a gene: 2. The CDR3 spans 14 residues. CDR3: CASSFTGGQETQYF. The CDR3 DNA reads TGTGCCAGCAGCTTCACAGGGGGTCAAGAGACCCAGTACTTC.

This rearrangement joins TRBV7-2 to TRBJ2-1; 9 positions agree with TRBD2. J lost 7 bases, V lost 6 bases, and 7 bases had no gene match. The CDR3 runs 14 residues. The germline V gene encodes CDR1 SGHTA and CDR2 FQGNSA. The CDR3 nucleotides are TGTGCCAGCAGTCCCGTGGGACTAGCAAATGAGCAGTTCTTC. This sequence encodes CASSPVGLANEQFF.